The 25 T cell receptor beta chains reported below all come from one sample, sequenced in a study of blood T cell repertoires in COVID-19. Profiling relied on immunoSEQ multiplex PCR, and the TCRdb table lists in-frame clones only, not all of them. This table has some 110,000 clones, roughly 83% appearing once. Sample: peripheral blood. All receptors derive from a woman in her 70s with acute or convalescent COVID-19.

The CDR3 bases are TGTGCCAGCAGCCGTCCAGAGGGGGCCACTGAAGCTTTCTTT. This codes for CASSRPEGATEAFF. The chain links TRBV11-1 to TRBJ1-1; 7 positions agree with TRBD1. Losses at the gene ends were 5 bases for V and 4 bases for J; bases not matched to a gene: 7. This CDR3 has 14 amino acids. Looked up from germline, CDR1 is SGHAT and CDR2 is FQDESV (reference sequence).

With regard to this clone: This sample also contains other DNA sequences that code for the same CDR3. The rearrangement links TRBV6-5 to TRBJ2-5, with 7 bases that match TRBD1. The germline V gene has CDR1 MNHEY and CDR2 SVGAGI. The CDR3 contains 13 residues. J gave up 5 bases and V 7 bases, and 7 bases lay outside the gene matches. The CDR3 loop reads CASNRGSEETQYF. CDR3 DNA: TGTGCCAGCAACAGGGGCAGCGAGGAGACCCAGTACTTC.

The chain uses TRBV5-4 and TRBJ1-3; possible D gene TRBD1, 5 bases. This CDR3 is built from 15 residues. V was cut by 0 bases and J by 2 bases, with 9 bases left in between. Germline V gene data show CDR1 as SGHNT and CDR2 as YYREEE (reference sequence). The DNA of the CDR3 is TGTGCCAGCAGCTTGGACCCGGGGGCTGGAAACACCATATATTTT. This sequence encodes CASSLDPGAGNTIYF.

The chain recombines TRBV11-2 with TRBJ2-5, with TRBD2 matching 13 bases. This CDR3 contains 16 residues. V shed 5 bases and J 1 base; nucleotides not matched to a gene: 4. From germline, CDR1 is SGHAT and CDR2 FQNNGV. CDR3 nucleotides: TGTGCCAGCAGCCCCGGGACTAGCGGGGTCCAAGAGACCCAGTACTTC. This encodes CASSPGTSGVQETQYF.

V and J are TRBV18 and TRBJ2-7; TRBD2 agrees at 16 bases. CDR1 KGHSH and CDR2 LQKENI come from the germline V gene. The ends lost 6 bases at V and 2 bases at J; junction bases unmatched: 7. The CDR3 has 17 residues. CDR3 in amino acids: CASSPKGTSGRAYEQYF. DNA for the CDR3: TGTGCCAGCTCTCCCAAGGGGACTAGCGGGAGGGCCTACGAGCAGTACTTC.

This clone was seen only a few times. This sequence joins TRBV7-2 and TRBJ2-5; TRBD2 might be the D (5 bases). Germline CDR1 and CDR2: SGHTA and FQGNSA. V shed 6 bases and J shed 7 bases, with 33 bases lying between them. The CDR3 consists of 19 residues. In DNA, the CDR3 is TGTGCCAGCAGTTACGCACTTTCAAGCGGAACATACGATTCGGGGACCCAGTACTTC. Protein: CASSYALSSGTYDSGTQYF.

The chain combines TRBV11-2 with TRBJ2-6, with no clear D. Trimming removed 1 base at V and 2 bases at J, with 6 bases between. Germline V gene data show CDR1 as SGHAT and CDR2 as FQNNGV. This CDR3 contains 15 residues. The CDR3 DNA sequence: TGTGCCAGCAGCTTAGGGAGCACTGGGGCCAACGTCCTGACTTTC. Translating gives CASSLGSTGANVLTF.

This clone was counted a few times. This chain links TRBV24-1 with TRBJ1-5, with D tentatively TRBD1 (5 bases). Germline assignment: CDR1 KGHDR and CDR2 SFDVKD. The CDR3 runs to 13 residues. V was pared by 6 bases and J by 11 bases, with 16 bases between. Here the CDR3 reads CATSNPGSATQHF. The CDR3 region has the DNA TGTGCCACCAGTAACCCAGGGTCCGCCACCCAGCATTTT.

The chain couples TRBV5-1 to TRBJ2-2, with 8 bases lining up with TRBD1. V lost 2 bases and J lost 3; bases outside the gene matches: 3. Germline V lookup: CDR1 SGHRS, CDR2 YFSETQ. This CDR3 is built from 15 residues. CDR3: CASSFDRGYTGELFF. Written as DNA, the CDR3 is TGCGCCAGCAGCTTTGACAGGGGTTACACCGGGGAGCTGTTTTTT. Full variable domain (outside the CDR3, taken from reference TRBV5-1 and TRBJ2-2): KAGVTQTPRYLIKTRGQQVTLSCSPISGHRSVSWYQQTPGQGLQFLFEYFSETQRNKGNFPGRFSGRQFSNSRSEMNVSTLELGDSALYLCASSFDRGYTGELFFGEGSRLTVL.

The V and J genes are TRBV4-1 and TRBJ1-1, with D possibly TRBD1 on 6 matching bases. Trimming pared 1 base from V and 5 bases from J, leaving 11 bases between. The CDR3 length is 14 residues. The V gene's germline CDR1 is MGHRA and CDR2 YSYEKL. In DNA, the CDR3 is TGCGCCAGCAGCCAAGGACTACAGGGAACTGAAGCTTTCTTT. This sequence encodes CASSQGLQGTEAFF.

This CDR3 is CASSLGSGTPGNTIYF. CDR3 bases: TGTGCCAGCAGCCTAGGGTCCGGGACACCCGGAAACACCATATATTTT. The J gene is TRBJ1-3, the V gene TRBV11-2, with D possibly being TRBD1 (6 bases). V was trimmed by 5 bases and J by 4 bases, leaving 18 bases between them. The CDR3 is 16 amino acids. The germline gives CDR1 SGHAT, CDR2 FQNNGV.

The CDR3: CASRPRQGFNSPLHF. CDR3 bases: TGTGCCAGCAGACCTAGACAGGGGTTTAATTCACCCCTCCACTTT. The chain employs TRBV6-5 and TRBJ1-6, with 8 bases matching TRBD1. Per germline, CDR1 MNHEY and CDR2 SVGAGI. This CDR3 is 15 amino acids long. The junction had 7 bases not matched to a gene; V was cut back by 6 bases and J by 6 bases.

V usage is TRBV6-1 and J usage is TRBJ1-5; 7 bases are shared with TRBD1. Trimming removed 2 bases from V and 13 bases from J; junction bases left unmatched: 8. This CDR3 is built from 13 residues. Germline V CDR1 and CDR2: MNHNS, SASEGT. CDR3 DNA sequence: TGTGCCAGCAGTGAATTTGGACAGGAGAAACAGCATTTT. Translating gives CASSEFGQEKQHF.

The rearrangement links TRBV2 to TRBJ1-1; maybe TRBD1 (6 bases). V lost 6 bases, J lost 4 bases, and 15 bases lay in between. The CDR3 length is 14 residues. CDR1 is SNHLY and CDR2 is FYNNEI in the germline V gene. The CDR3 spells CASSTYRVGTEAFF. As DNA, the CDR3 is TGTGCCAGCAGCACATACAGGGTGGGCACTGAAGCTTTCTTT.

The chain recombines TRBV19 with TRBJ1-5; 9 nucleotides line up with TRBD1. This CDR3 comprises 14 residues. J was trimmed by 5 bases and V by 5 bases; bases with no gene match: 4. CDR1 is LNHDA and CDR2 is SQIVND in the germline V gene (reference sequence). Here the CDR3 DNA reads TGTGCCAGTAGTGTCGGACAGGGGTATCAGCCCCAGCATTTT. This translates into CASSVGQGYQPQHF.

This chain joins TRBV10-3 and TRBJ1-1, with D unresolved. From germline, CDR1 is ENHRY and CDR2 SYGVKD. V was clipped by 0 bases and J by 3 bases, with 8 bases between them. The CDR3 is 14 residues long. CDR3 nucleotides: TGTGCCATCAGTGAGTCGAATGGAGACACTGAAGCTTTCTTT. Residues: CAISESNGDTEAFF.

This clone showed up just once. This chain links TRBV15 with TRBJ1-2; D gene ambiguous. V was shortened by 0 bases and J by 6 bases, with 14 bases between the two germline ends. Per the germline V gene, CDR1 is LNHNV and CDR2 is YYDKDF (reference sequence). The CDR3 spans 15 residues. The CDR3 loop is CATSRDRLLTDGYTF. The CDR3 coding sequence is TGTGCCACCAGCAGAGATAGGTTACTGACTGATGGCTACACCTTC.

This clone was counted only a few times. The gene calls are TRBV12-3 or TRBV12-4 and TRBJ2-1; the D is unclear. This CDR3 comprises 11 residues. The ends were cut back, 4 bases at V and 10 bases at J, with 8 bases in the middle. The CDR3 DNA is TGTGCCAGCAGTTATCAGACAGAGCAGTTCTTC. It codes for CASSYQTEQFF.

The chain has TRBV5-4 and TRBJ2-1; TRBD2 matches 9 bases. V lost 0 bases to trimming and J lost 11 bases; unmatched junction nucleotides: 12. Germline-derived CDR1 and CDR2 are SGHNT and YYREEE (reference sequence). The CDR3 runs to 16 residues. The CDR3 sequence is CASSLEGGRAGGKQFF. Here the CDR3 DNA reads TGTGCCAGCAGCTTGGAAGGCGGGAGGGCCGGCGGTAAGCAGTTCTTC.

This chain uses TRBV12-3 or TRBV12-4 with TRBJ1-1; D remains ambiguous. With 6 bases removed from V and 2 bases from J, the gap between germline ends came to 7 bases. CDR3 length: 12 amino acids. The CDR3, as DNA: TGTGCCAGCAGCCCCCTTAACACTGAAGCTTTCTTT. It specifies CASSPLNTEAFF.

The chain joins TRBV10-2 to TRBJ2-7; 8 bases match TRBD2. This CDR3 comprises 14 residues. V lost 5 bases, J lost 3 bases, and 6 bases stayed unmatched. Germline lookup yields CDR1 WSHSY and CDR2 SAAADI. The DNA for the CDR3 is TGCGCCAGCAGTCTCAGGAGCGGGGGCTACGAGCAGTACTTC. Translating it yields CASSLRSGGYEQYF.

The V call is TRBV29-1, the J call TRBJ2-3; 8 nucleotides align to TRBD2. J gave up 2 bases and V 3 bases, and 7 bases lay outside the gene matches. CDR1 and CDR2 (germline): SQVTM, ANQGSEA. The CDR3 consists of 15 residues. CDR3 sequence (DNA): TGCAGCGTTGAGCCCCAGCGGGGGCACACAGATACGCAGTATTTT. As protein: CSVEPQRGHTDTQYF.

This clone was found a few times. The chain is built from TRBV9 and TRBJ2-5; 15 nucleotides match TRBD2. After removal of 3 bases from V and 1 base from J, the junction contained 10 bases not matched to a gene. The CDR3 extends over 19 amino acids. Germline V CDR1 and CDR2: SGDLS, YYNGEE. The CDR3 reads CASSARTGTSGGTQETQYF. The CDR3, as DNA: TGTGCCAGCAGCGCAAGAACCGGGACTAGCGGGGGGACCCAAGAGACCCAGTACTTC.

The chain links TRBV2 to TRBJ2-5; 16 bases are shared with TRBD2. The CDR3 is 16 amino acids. CDR1 is SNHLY, CDR2 FYNNEI, per germline. J gave up 7 bases and V 8 bases, and 10 bases lay outside the gene matches. The CDR3 nucleotides are TGTGCCAGCGGGGAGGGACTAGCGGGGGGGCACGGGACCCAGTACTTC. Amino acids: CASGEGLAGGHGTQYF.

The V call is TRBV9, the J call TRBJ1-1; a weak D match, TRBD1 (6 bases). The V end lost 4 bases, the J end lost 2 bases, and 15 bases lay between the germline ends. Germline CDR1 reads SGDLS; CDR2 reads YYNGEE. The CDR3 has 15 amino acids. Here the CDR3 reads CASSLQGGGNTEAFF. CDR3 coding DNA: TGTGCCAGCAGCCTACAGGGAGGGGGAAACACTGAAGCTTTCTTT. The full variable domain, in which reference TRBV9 and TRBJ1-1 provide the parts outside the CDR3, is DSGVTQTPKHLITATGQRVTLRCSPRSGDLSVYWYQQSLDQGLQFLIQYYNGEERAKGNILERFSAQQFPDLHSELNLSSLELGDSALYFCASSLQGGGNTEAFFGQGTRLTVV.